Presented here are 10 T cell receptor beta chains from one specimen sequenced in a study of T cells in women clearing cervical HPV infection. Method: immunoSEQ multiplex PCR; TCRdb's copy keeps in-frame clones and lacks some. This sample's table reports tens of thousands of clones. Sequencing was carried out using blood buffy coat. These receptors came from a woman between 18 and 70 years old with a cervical HPV16 infection that either progressed to CIN3+ or cleared (not recorded which).

With respect to this clone: The read is 3 residues too short to cover the CDR3 end, so that end is filled in from the germline J gene. The rearrangement joins TRBV23-1 to TRBJ1-1; TRBD1 might be the D (5 bases). TRBV23-1 counts as an open reading frame of uncertain function. With 0 bases removed from V and 0 bases from J, the gap between germline ends came to 14 bases. The CDR3 covers 17 residues. CDR3 DNA, as far as it was read: TGCGCCAGCAGTCAATCAATACCGGACATAATGAACACTGAA. Protein: CASSQSIPDIMNTE. The entire CDR3 reads CASSQSIPDIMNTEAFF.

In regard to this clone: The read terminates 3 residues ahead of where the CDR3 ends, so the germline J gene completes it. This rearrangement joins TRBV4-1 to TRBJ1-6; 9 bases align to TRBD1. Unmatched junction bases numbered 4, after V lost 4 bases and J lost 9 bases. Germline V CDR1 and CDR2: MGHRA, YSYEKL. The CDR3 loop spans 14 amino acids. CDR3 protein: CASSPGTGFSPLHF. CDR3 bases read: TGCGCCAGCAGCCCCGGGACAGGGTTTTCACCC.

Details on this clone: The CDR3 end lies 3 residues beyond the end of the read and is filled in from the germline J gene. The chain employs TRBV7-9 and TRBJ1-2, with 8 nucleotides matching TRBD1. Germline assignment: CDR1 SEHNR and CDR2 FQNEAQ (reference sequence). This CDR3 comprises 14 residues. Here the CDR3 reads CASSLGQGYPGYTF. The DNA read from the CDR3 is TGTGCCAGCAGCCTAGGACAGGGTTACCCCGGC. The full variable domain, in which reference TRBV7-9 and TRBJ1-2 provide the parts outside the CDR3, is DTGVSQNPRHKITKRGQNVTFRCDPISEHNRLYWYRQTLGQGPEFLTYFQNEAQLEKSRLLSDRFSAERPKGSFSTLEIQRTEQGDSAMYLCASSLGQGYPGYTFGSGTRLTVV.

As for this clone: The CDR3 end falls 3 residues outside the read, so it is completed with the germline J gene. The chain carries TRBV9 and TRBJ2-3; D is perhaps TRBD2 (6 bases). V was clipped by 3 bases and J by 1 base, with 18 bases between them. The CDR3 consists of 17 residues. Germline V gene sequence: CDR1 SGDLS, CDR2 YYNGEE. The chain's CDR3 is CASSASGGTPGTDTQYF. CDR3 bases read: TGTGCCAGCAGCGCCAGTGGTGGGACTCCGGGCACAGATACG.

Of note for this clone: The sequenced fragment ends 3 residues before the CDR3 boundary, so the rest is inferred from the germline J gene. The chain joins TRBV7-9 to TRBJ2-5; D call uncertain. V gave up 4 bases and J gave up 3 bases, with 3 bases separating them. The CDR3 runs 11 residues. Germline CDR1 SEHNR, CDR2 FQNEAQ (reference sequence). The CDR3 bases that were read are TGTGCCAGCAGCTCAAAAGAGACC. Residues: CASSSKET. From start to end, the CDR3 is CASSSKETQYF.

Of note for this clone: With the read ending 3 residues before the CDR3 end, the germline J gene is used to fill in that end. The chain joins TRBV5-6 to TRBJ1-2, with 10 bases aligning to TRBD1. The CDR3 consists of 12 residues. In germline, CDR1 is SGHDT, CDR2 YYEEEE. The covered CDR3 bases are TGTGCCAGCACGGGACAGGGGAATGAC. Encoded protein: CASTGQGND. The CDR3 in its entirety is CASTGQGNDYTF.

CDR3 bases read: TGTGCCAGTAGTGAGGTCAGGGGGAATTCACCG. Encoded protein: CASSEVRGNSP. The entire CDR3 protein reads CASSEVRGNSPLFF. The chain employs TRBV19 and TRBJ2-2, with 7 nucleotides matching TRBD1. The read halts 3 residues ahead of the CDR3 end, with the missing end drawn from the germline J gene. The CDR3 runs to 14 residues. CDR1 and CDR2 from the germline V gene are LNHDA and SQIVND (reference sequence).

Turning to this clone: The observed sequence ends 3 residues before the CDR3 terminus, with the missing tail filled in from the germline J gene. The V gene is TRBV19, the J gene TRBJ2-2, with a tentative D call TRBD1 (5 bases). This CDR3 comprises 16 residues. The germline CDR1 and CDR2 sequences are LNHDA and SQIVND (reference sequence). The part of the CDR3 DNA that was read is TGTGCCAGTAGTATAGTACGGACCTCTGGGGCCAACGTG. As protein: CASSIVRTSGANV. In full, the CDR3 reads CASSIVRTSGANVLFF.

A word on this clone: The read falls 3 residues short of the CDR3 end, and the missing part is taken from the germline J gene. The chain has TRBV29-1 and TRBJ2-2; TRBD1 might be the D (6 bases). Trimming cost V 6 bases and J 0 bases, with 20 bases left between them. The V gene's germline CDR1 is SQVTM and CDR2 ANQGSEA. This CDR3 comprises 17 residues. CDR3 protein: CSVPGRVGQTNTGELFF. The DNA read from the CDR3 is TGCAGCGTCCCGGGAAGAGTCGGACAGACGAACACCGGGGAG.

Turning to this clone: The read terminates 3 residues before the CDR3 end, so the remaining end is supplied by the germline J gene. The chain carries TRBV2 and TRBJ2-2; D unclear. The CDR3 runs 14 residues. Germline V CDR1 and CDR2: SNHLY, FYNNEI. The sequenced CDR3 bases are TGTGCCAGCAGGCAAGTCAGCACTAATGAAAAG. Translating gives CASRQVSTNEK. The complete CDR3 sequence is CASRQVSTNEKLFF.